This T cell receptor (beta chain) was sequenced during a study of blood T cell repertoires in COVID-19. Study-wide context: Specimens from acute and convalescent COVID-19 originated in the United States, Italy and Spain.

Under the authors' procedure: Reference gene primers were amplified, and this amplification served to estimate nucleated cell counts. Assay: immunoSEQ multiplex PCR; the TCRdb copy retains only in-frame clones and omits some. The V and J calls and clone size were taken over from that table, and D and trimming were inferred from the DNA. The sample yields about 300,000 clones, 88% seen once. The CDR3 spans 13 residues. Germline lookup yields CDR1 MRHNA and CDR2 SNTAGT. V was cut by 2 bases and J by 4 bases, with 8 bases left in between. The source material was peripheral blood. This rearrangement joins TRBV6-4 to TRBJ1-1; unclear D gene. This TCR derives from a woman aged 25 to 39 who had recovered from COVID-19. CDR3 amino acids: CASSDGWSTEAFF. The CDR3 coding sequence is TGTGCCAGCAGTGACGGGTGGAGCACTGAAGCTTTCTTT.